This T cell receptor (beta chain) stems from a study of blood T cell repertoires in COVID-19. Study-level background: Donors in the United States, Italy and Spain gave samples during acute or convalescent COVID-19. T cells, B-cell-depleted T cells, or PBMCs provided the cDNA or gDNA that served as material.

Which cohort a participant joined came from the clinical history participants gave. In the authors' workflow: Reference gene primer amplification yielded estimated nucleated cell counts. The assay was immunoSEQ multiplex PCR, and TCRdb's table has in-frame clones only and misses some. That table furnishes V, J and clone size, whereas the DNA furnished D and trimming. The sample carries fewer than 450,000 clones, 88% recorded once. The CDR3 is 17 residues long. Trimming took 2 bases from V and 0 from J, leaving 14 bases between them. Germline V gene data show CDR1 as MGHDK and CDR2 as SYGVNS. The source material was PBMCs or T cells enriched from blood (not recorded which). This sequence was found in a woman aged 18-29 years who had recovered from COVID-19. The chain uses TRBV25-1 and TRBJ1-5; no clear D. CDR3 bases: TGTGCCAGCAGTGAAGCCGGAGGGATGAATAGCAATCAGCCCCAGCATTTT. The encoded protein is CASSEAGGMNSNQPQHF. The whole variable domain, filled in from reference TRBV25-1 and TRBJ1-5, reads EADIYQTPRYLVIGTGKKITLECSQTMGHDKMYWYQQDPGMELHLIHYSYGVNSTEKGDLSSESTVSRIRTEHFPLTLESARPSHTSQYLCASSEAGGMNSNQPQHFGDGTRLSIL.